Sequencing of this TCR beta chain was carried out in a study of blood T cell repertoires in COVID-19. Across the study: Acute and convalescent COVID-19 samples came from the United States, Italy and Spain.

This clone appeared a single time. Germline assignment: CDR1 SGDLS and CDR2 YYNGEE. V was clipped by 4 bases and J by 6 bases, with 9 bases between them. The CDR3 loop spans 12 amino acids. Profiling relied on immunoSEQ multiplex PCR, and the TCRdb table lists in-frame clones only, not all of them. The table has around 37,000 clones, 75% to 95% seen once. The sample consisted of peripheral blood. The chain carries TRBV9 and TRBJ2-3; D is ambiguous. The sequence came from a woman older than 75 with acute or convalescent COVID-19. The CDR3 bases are TGTGCCAGCAGCAAGGCCGGGGATACGCAGTATTTT. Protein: CASSKAGDTQYF.